The clone carrying this TCR beta chain was observed many times. This CDR3 has 16 amino acids. J gave up 6 bases and V 2 bases, and 6 bases lay outside the gene matches. Germline CDR1 SNHLY, CDR2 FYNNEI. This specimen belongs to a study of glioma-infiltrating T cells. The iRepertoire nested amplicon-rescue multiplex PCR amplified TCR alpha and beta CDR3s from RNA. TCRdb independently ran MiXCR on the multiplex PCR reads; one entry per CDR3 protein. Of under 200,000 distinct CDR3 sequences in the sample, around 42% were seen once. The origin of this receptor is a human donor with low-grade glioma or glioblastoma, undergoing nonglioma brain surgery, or in good health (not recorded which). The J gene is TRBJ2-3, the V gene TRBV2; 12 bases fit TRBD2. The sequenced material came from glioma tissue, nonneoplastic brain tissue, or PBMCs (not recorded which). The CDR3: CASSEWRTSGTDTQYF. The CDR3 region has the DNA TGTGCCAGCAGTGAATGGCGGACTAGCGGGACCGATACGCAGTATTTT. Together with reference TRBV2 and TRBJ2-3, the CDR3 gives the full variable domain: EPEVTQTPSHQVTQMGQEVILRCVPISNHLYFYWYRQILGQKVEFLVSFYNNEISEKSEIFDDQFSVERPDGSNFTLKIRSTKLEDSAMYFCASSEWRTSGTDTQYFGPGTRLTVL.